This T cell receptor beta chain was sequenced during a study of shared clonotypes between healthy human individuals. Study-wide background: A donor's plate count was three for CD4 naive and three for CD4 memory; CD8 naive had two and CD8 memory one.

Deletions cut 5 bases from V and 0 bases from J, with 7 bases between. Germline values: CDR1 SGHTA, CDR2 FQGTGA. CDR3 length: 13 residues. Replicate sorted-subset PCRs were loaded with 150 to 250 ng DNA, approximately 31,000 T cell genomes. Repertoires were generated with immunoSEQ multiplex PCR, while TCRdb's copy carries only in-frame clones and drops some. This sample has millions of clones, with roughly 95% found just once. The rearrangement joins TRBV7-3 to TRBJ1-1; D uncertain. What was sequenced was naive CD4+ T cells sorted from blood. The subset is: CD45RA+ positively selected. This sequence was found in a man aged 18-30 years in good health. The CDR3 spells CASSNEMNTEAFF. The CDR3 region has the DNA TGTGCCAGCAGCAACGAGATGAACACTGAAGCTTTCTTT.